This paragraph reports one T cell receptor (beta chain). This entry is derived from a study of blood T cell repertoires in COVID-19. Study at large: The United States, Italy and Spain supplied acute and convalescent COVID-19 samples. In each case, the material was cDNA or gDNA derived from T cells, B-cell-depleted T cells, or PBMCs.

In the original processing: Counts of nucleated cells, estimated from reference gene primer amplification, were obtained. Produced via immunoSEQ multiplex PCR; TCRdb's table is partial and in-frame only. V and J calls and clone size come straight from that table; D and trimming were deduced from the DNA. The table has 110,000 or so clones, 80% seen once. The sequence was collected from a human donor in a cohort sampled during active or convalescent COVID-19. The sample was peripheral blood.

This CDR3 is CASALGQAFRDEQYF. The CDR3 DNA reads as TGTGCCTCTGCCCTTGGACAGGCTTTTAGGGACGAGCAGTACTTC. The J gene is TRBJ2-7, the V gene TRBV30, with 7 bases fitting TRBD1. Trimming cost V 7 bases and J 5 bases; bases outside gene matches: 17. Germline CDR1 reads GTSNPN; CDR2 reads SVGIG (reference sequence). The CDR3 is 15 amino acids. The full variable domain, in which reference TRBV30 and TRBJ2-7 provide the parts outside the CDR3, is SQTIHQWPATLVQPVGSPLSLECTVEGTSNPNLYWYRQAAGRGLQLLFYSVGIGQISSEVPQNLSASRPQDRQFILSSKKLLLSDSGFYLCASALGQAFRDEQYFGPGTRLTVT.